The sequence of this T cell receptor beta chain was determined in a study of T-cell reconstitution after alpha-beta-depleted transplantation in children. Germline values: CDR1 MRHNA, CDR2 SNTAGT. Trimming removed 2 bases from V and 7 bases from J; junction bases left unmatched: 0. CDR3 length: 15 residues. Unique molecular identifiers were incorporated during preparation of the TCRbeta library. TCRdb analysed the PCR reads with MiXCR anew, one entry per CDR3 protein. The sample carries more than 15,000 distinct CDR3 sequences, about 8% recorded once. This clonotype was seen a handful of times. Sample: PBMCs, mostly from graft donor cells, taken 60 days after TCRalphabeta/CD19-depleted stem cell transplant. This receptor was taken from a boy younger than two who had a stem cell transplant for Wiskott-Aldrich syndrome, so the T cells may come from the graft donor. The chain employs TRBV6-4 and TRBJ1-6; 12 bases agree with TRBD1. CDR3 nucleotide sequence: TGTGCCAGCAGTGACGGGACAGGGGGCAATTCACCCCTCCACTTT. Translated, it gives CASSDGTGGNSPLHF.